This is a list of T cell receptor beta chains from one sample in a study of blood T cell repertoires in COVID-19. Only in-frame clones appear in the TCRdb table, and some are missing; sequencing was by immunoSEQ multiplex PCR. The top ten hold roughly an eighth of the sample, which has about 100,000 clones, around four fifths seen once. Sequencing was carried out using peripheral blood. Receptors originate from a man aged 50-60 years with active or convalescent COVID-19. The CDR3 runs from the conserved cysteine through the conserved F or W. A D gene is named only where the DNA matches it firmly. For some rows the clone size is stated as once, few or many, or as a class when expanded; others skip it.

clone size: -
J gene: TRBJ1-1
V gene: TRBV30
D gene: -
CDR3 DNA: TGTGCCTGGAGGGTCGGAGGGGTGGGTTTAGCTTTCTTT
CDR3 protein: CAWRVGGVGLAFF

clone size: -
J gene: TRBJ1-5
V gene: TRBV5-1
D gene: TRBD1
CDR3 DNA: TGCGCCAGCAGCTGGGGACAGAGAATTAGCAATCAGCCCCAGCATTTT
CDR3 protein: CASSWGQRISNQPQHF

clone size: -
J gene: TRBJ1-3
V gene: TRBV2
D gene: -
CDR3 DNA: TGTGCCAGCAGTGTGCAGTACTCTGGAAACACCATATATTTT
CDR3 protein: CASSVQYSGNTIYF

clone size: -
J gene: TRBJ1-4
V gene: TRBV12-3/TRBV12-4
D gene: -
CDR3 DNA: TGTGCCAGCAGTAGACAGGAGGATGAAAAACTGTTTTTT
CDR3 protein: CASSRQEDEKLFF

clone size: few
J gene: TRBJ2-2
V gene: TRBV4-1
D gene: -
CDR3 DNA: TGCGCCAGCAGCCAGTCGGGTTATCTAAACACCGGGGAGCTGTTTTTT
CDR3 protein: CASSQSGYLNTGELFF

clone size: -
J gene: TRBJ2-3
V gene: TRBV7-6
D gene: TRBD2
CDR3 DNA: TGTGCCAGCAGCTTAGAAGCGGGAGCATACACAGATACGCAGTATTTT
CDR3 protein: CASSLEAGAYTDTQYF

clone size: once
J gene: TRBJ1-4
V gene: TRBV6-2/TRBV6-3
D gene: -
CDR3 DNA: TGTGCCAGCAGTTACCCGGACAGCGGTAATGAAAAACTGTTTTTT
CDR3 protein: CASSYPDSGNEKLFF

clone size: -
J gene: TRBJ2-5
V gene: TRBV6-1
D gene: -
CDR3 DNA: TGTGCCAGCAGTGAAGGCGACACTCGGGAGACCCAGTACTTC
CDR3 protein: CASSEGDTRETQYF

clone size: -
J gene: TRBJ1-1
V gene: TRBV24-1
D gene: -
CDR3 DNA: TGTGCCACCAGTGATTTGCCGGGACAAGTGAACACTGAAGCTTTCTTT
CDR3 protein: CATSDLPGQVNTEAFF

clone size: -
J gene: TRBJ1-6
V gene: TRBV3-1/TRBV3-2
D gene: -
CDR3 DNA: TGTGCCAGCAGCTCCTCGGGTGTATATTCACCCCTCCACTTT
CDR3 protein: CASSSSGVYSPLHF

clone size: -
J gene: TRBJ1-1
V gene: TRBV11-3
D gene: -
CDR3 DNA: TGTGCCAGCACGCAAGACGGAGCGAACACTGAAGCTTTCTTT
CDR3 protein: CASTQDGANTEAFF

clone size: -
J gene: TRBJ2-1
V gene: TRBV27
D gene: -
CDR3 DNA: TGTGCCAGCAGTTTACGGCGGCAAACCTACAATGAGCAGTTCTTC
CDR3 protein: CASSLRRQTYNEQFF